This T cell receptor (beta chain) was recorded in a study of blood T cell repertoires in COVID-19. Study at large: Collection of acute and convalescent COVID-19 samples took place in the United States, Italy and Spain.

In germline, CDR1 is MNHEY, CDR2 SMNVEV (reference sequence). With V trimmed by 7 bases and J by 6 bases, 11 bases remained unmatched. This CDR3 contains 15 residues. The authors' processing: Estimated nucleated cell counts came from reference gene primer amplification. Produced via immunoSEQ multiplex PCR; TCRdb's table is partial and in-frame only. The D gene and trimming were derived from the DNA, and the V and J assignments and clone size from that table. The sample carries 500,000 to 600,000 clones, 85% to 90% recorded once. This receptor was taken from a woman aged 50 to 60 with COVID-19, enrolled during active disease. The chain couples TRBV27 to TRBJ2-7; 11 bases align to TRBD1. Source material: peripheral blood. CDR3 region: CASTTRDRGISEQYF. In DNA form, the CDR3 reads TGTGCCAGCACCACCCGGGACAGGGGGATCAGCGAGCAGTACTTC.